This T cell receptor beta chain came from a study of T cell repertoires in cytomegalovirus infection (dated by TCRdb to the late 2010s). In the study overall: Donor HLA type was relevant to the analysis, because carriage of CMV infection together with the matching HLA type was indicated by public TCR beta signatures.

Study-wide conclusions, independent of this receptor: In both this cohort and an independent cohort of some 380 donors, the cumulative frequency of public TCR beta family members distinguished carriers of CMV infection plus the relevant HLA type. In the ex vivo response, HLA-C-restricted CMV-specific TCR beta clonotypes were dominant, and in two of eight donors the single most frequent clonotype came from this HLA-C-restricted group.

The germline V gene supplies CDR1 SGHTA and CDR2 FQGNSA. V and J are trimmed by 5 bases and 4 bases, and the gene matches miss 13 bases of the junction. CDR3 length: 16 amino acids, cysteine to phenylalanine. The sequence is cut down to CDR3 DNA, 48 bases in frame from base 1. Instrument used: Illumina HiSeq 1500. TCRdb redid the processing of the public reads, applying fastp at Q25 and MiXCR, and retained in-frame beta chains. Records with the same CDR3 protein are collapsed into one entry carrying the most frequent genes and DNA. This sample has 90,000 to 130,000 distinct CDR3 sequences in its table, and roughly a tenth of those were observed once. Of the sample, approximately 30% is held by the ten largest clones. This clonotype came up many times. Its antigen remains undetermined. Base qualities are missing; no much larger clone stands one base away.

Here the chain combines TRBV7-2 and TRBJ2-5, with 7 central nucleotides matching TRBD2. The source of this sequence is a human donor in good health (CMV status not recorded). Some clones in this sample may be carry-over from other donors' samples. Sequencing was carried out using PBMCs, sequenced either directly or after in vitro stimulation (not recorded which). The bases are TGTGCCAGCAGCGCATATTTAGCGGGTCCGGGAGAGACCCAGTACTTC. This yields the protein CASSAYLAGPGETQYF.